This is a list of T cell receptor beta chains from one sample in a study of shared clonotypes between healthy human individuals. Assay used: immunoSEQ multiplex PCR; TCRdb lists only in-frame clones, some missing. The repertoire includes roughly 2.5 million clones, roughly 92% of them detected once, and over 0.12% sits in the top ten. The sequenced sample consisted of naive CD4+ T cells sorted from blood. These receptor sequences come from a man aged 18 to 30 in good health. Both conserved end residues are part of each CDR3. The order of the fields is V gene, J gene, CDR3 protein.

V: TRBV5-1
J: TRBJ2-7
CDR3: CASSFSGDHEQYF

V: TRBV5-4
J: TRBJ2-7
CDR3: CASSWDSSYEQYF

V: TRBV28
J: TRBJ1-1
CDR3: CASSLSRRTTEAFF

V: TRBV5-1
J: TRBJ1-1
CDR3: CASSLVGAFLGTEAFF

V: TRBV7-7
J: TRBJ2-2
CDR3: CASSLGTGSTGELFF

V: TRBV27
J: TRBJ2-2
CDR3: CASSPDRGDTGELFF

V: TRBV10-3
J: TRBJ2-5
CDR3: CAISEGGQGETQYF

V: TRBV15
J: TRBJ1-6
CDR3: CATSRRAGTPNSPLHF

V: TRBV12-5
J: TRBJ2-2
CDR3: CASGLPRNSSPPNTGELFF

V: TRBV29-1
J: TRBJ2-1
CDR3: CSVGQGYNEQFF

V: TRBV7-2
J: TRBJ2-5
CDR3: CASRRPGEETQYF

V: TRBV7-9
J: TRBJ1-3
CDR3: CASSRDRTENTIYF

V: TRBV5-1
J: TRBJ2-1
CDR3: CASRTSGGYNEQFF

V: TRBV6-5
J: TRBJ1-2
CDR3: CASRLLANYGYTF

V: TRBV7-2
J: TRBJ1-1
CDR3: CASSTRLNTEAFF

V: TRBV4-1
J: TRBJ1-3
CDR3: CASSQAGLRGVSSGNTIYF

V: TRBV11-3
J: TRBJ2-1
CDR3: CASSPREGASGSSYNEQFF

V: TRBV7-9
J: TRBJ1-2
CDR3: CASSPRDSQSYTF

V: TRBV5-1
J: TRBJ1-2
CDR3: CASSSGQGYGYTF

V: TRBV28
J: TRBJ1-4
CDR3: CASSLFVGSATNEKLFF

V: TRBV11-2
J: TRBJ2-5
CDR3: CASDAGGPSETQYF

V: TRBV6-5
J: TRBJ1-6
CDR3: CASSLTGNNSPLHF

V: TRBV19
J: TRBJ2-5
CDR3: CASSRSGTETQYF

V: TRBV7-2
J: TRBJ2-2
CDR3: CASSSRTGGTRTGELFF

V: TRBV19
J: TRBJ1-3
CDR3: CATRRGSGNTIYF

V: TRBV15
J: TRBJ2-5
CDR3: CATSRSTSGGNQETQYF

V: TRBV25-1
J: TRBJ2-5
CDR3: CASSPTTGMRETQYF

V: TRBV11-2
J: TRBJ2-1
CDR3: CASSLLGSAEGGNEQFF

V: TRBV30
J: TRBJ1-5
CDR3: CAWSHRPRQSYSNQPQHF

V: TRBV5-6
J: TRBJ1-5
CDR3: CASSSDRGSNQPQHF

V: TRBV19
J: TRBJ2-7
CDR3: CASSIAGQTAYEQYF

V: TRBV9
J: TRBJ1-4
CDR3: CASSVGQEPEKLFF

V: TRBV5-7
J: TRBJ1-5
CDR3: CASSTGTLSNQPQHF

V: TRBV28
J: TRBJ1-2
CDR3: CASSVLQGGGGYTF

V: TRBV11-2
J: TRBJ2-3
CDR3: CASSLQGTDTQYF

V: TRBV25-1
J: TRBJ1-3
CDR3: CASSDPGQFGVRNTIYF

V: TRBV7-9
J: TRBJ2-7
CDR3: CASSFTSDLGEQYF

V: TRBV6-5
J: TRBJ2-7
CDR3: CASSRTSGNEQYF

V: TRBV25-1
J: TRBJ1-2
CDR3: CASSEFETGDYGYTF

V: TRBV4-1
J: TRBJ1-2
CDR3: CASSEAGQYYGYTF

V: TRBV19
J: TRBJ1-4
CDR3: CASSDLRGVNEKLFF

V: TRBV2
J: TRBJ2-5
CDR3: CASSEGAETQYF

V: TRBV5-1
J: TRBJ2-1
CDR3: CASSLAPLTQSSYNEQFF

V: TRBV6-1
J: TRBJ1-1
CDR3: CASSGADRGGTEAFF

V: TRBV5-4
J: TRBJ2-5
CDR3: CASRVAGGEETQYF

V: TRBV7-9
J: TRBJ2-7
CDR3: CASSPLAGSNEQYF

V: TRBV7-8
J: TRBJ2-7
CDR3: CASSYGPGGVYEQYF

V: TRBV28
J: TRBJ1-2
CDR3: CASSLGTAYGYTF

V: TRBV19
J: TRBJ1-6
CDR3: CASRDRYNSPLHF

V: TRBV10-3
J: TRBJ1-5
CDR3: CAISEQGISNQPQHF

V: TRBV27
J: TRBJ2-5
CDR3: CASSLRGGFQETQYF

V: TRBV5-4
J: TRBJ2-7
CDR3: CASSPRTGKGTYEQYF

V: TRBV7-2
J: TRBJ1-1
CDR3: CASSPRQASEAFF

V: TRBV10-3
J: TRBJ1-3
CDR3: CAISETVKGSGNTIYF

V: TRBV29-1
J: TRBJ2-2
CDR3: CSAGGQGSLELFF